Given below is one T cell receptor beta chain in context. This specimen comes from a study of post-analysis software for immune sequencing data. Study-wide context: Disease trajectories encompassed relapsing-remitting, secondary progressive and progressive-relapsing multiple sclerosis.

The library was made from cDNA and included unique molecular identifiers. TCRdb re-analysed the PCR reads in MiXCR, keeping a single row per CDR3 protein. The sample lists some 700,000 distinct CDR3 sequences, around 64% occurring once. The sequencing input was blood. This receptor was taken from a girl aged 2-10 years with multiple sclerosis.

CDR3 loop: CASSPRWGYGYTF. The DNA for the CDR3 is TGTGCCAGCAGTCCCAGATGGGGCTATGGCTACACCTTC. V gene TRBV6-5 combines with J gene TRBJ1-2; no clear D gene. The V gene's germline CDR1 is MNHEY and CDR2 SVGAGI. CDR3 length: 13 residues. Trimming stripped 5 bases from V and 4 bases from J, with 11 bases between.